This T cell receptor beta chain appears in the sequencing data of a study of blood T cell repertoires in COVID-19. Study details: The United States, Italy and Spain were the sources of the acute and convalescent COVID-19 samples.

Clones were read by immunoSEQ multiplex PCR, and TCRdb kept only the in-frame ones, dropping some. This table holds 100,000 or so clones, about 85% found once. Specimen: peripheral blood. This clonotype was sampled from a woman aged 70-85 years with active or convalescent COVID-19.

The CDR3 region has the DNA TGTGCCAGCAGACTGAACCATAACACTGAAGCTTTCTTT. It yields the protein CASRLNHNTEAFF. The chain combines TRBV5-4 with TRBJ1-1; D gene ambiguous. Germline V lookup: CDR1 SGHNT, CDR2 YYREEE (reference sequence). V gave up 5 bases and J gave up 2 bases, with 10 bases separating them. The CDR3 covers 13 residues.